This T cell receptor (beta chain) stems from a study of blood T cell repertoires in COVID-19 (dated by TCRdb to the early 2020s). A note on the overall study: Collaborator samples came from the United States, Italy and Spain and covered acute and convalescent phases of COVID-19. A freely available public database, intended as a resource for researchers studying the immune response to SARS-CoV-2, is where the repertoires were released. Where HLA class I and class II types were available, the types were taken from metadata supplied by the sample provider, not from assay-based typing. The dataset comprised deeply sampled blood TCRbeta repertoires from subjects exposed to, actively infected with, or recovered from COVID-19. The samples were drawn from the first 160 participants of the ongoing ImmuneRACE study and from 1,254 subjects provided by 6 global collaborators. The prospective study material was composed of cDNA or gDNA derived from T cells, B-cell-depleted T cells, or PBMCs. Nearly every sample came with metadata listing a de-identified subject ID, COVID-19 status, age in years and sex.

The collaborating institutions used their own protocols to collect whole blood in K2EDTA tubes. Collaborator samples were shipped for TCRbeta analysis as frozen whole blood, isolated PBMCs, or DNA extracted from either sample type. As encoded in the germline V gene, CDR1 is MGHDK while CDR2 is SYGVNS. V is pared back by 6 bases and J by 7 bases, with 10 bases lying between the germline termini. There are 13 amino acids in the CDR3, from cysteine to phenylalanine inclusive. This entry keeps only the CDR3 DNA: 39 bases, framed from base 1. TCRbeta CDR3 regions were amplified from genomic DNA using the immunoSEQ Assay, a bias-controlled multiplex PCR. On the authors' methods: Within the assay, amplification of reference gene primers was used to estimate how many nucleated cells each sample contained. Sequence reads were collapsed and filtered to measure the absolute abundance of every unique TCRbeta CDR3 rearrangement. For each sample, productive Simpson clonality was calculated as the square root of Simpson's diversity index across productive rearrangements. Not all clones reach the TCRdb copy of this immuneACCESS table, which keeps in-frame sequences only. Checked studies attribute under half of the gap to unresolved V genes and leave the rest unexplained. The D gene and trimming were derived from the DNA, and the V and J assignments and clone size from that table. The sample profile shows roughly 700,000 clones; approximately 90% of them were found once. About 0.26% of the sample belongs to the ten largest clones.

Results and caveats for the whole study, not just this receptor: The quantity of clinical and demographic metadata differed by source and by participant and was supplied without curation.

Points on this clone: The antigen it binds to is not known. Per-base qualities were not stored, and no clone one base away is much larger.

What was sequenced was peripheral blood. The V gene is TRBV25-1 and the J gene is TRBJ1-6; TRBD1 could be the D gene, as 5 bases match. This TCR was recovered from a woman aged 18-35 years with acute or convalescent COVID-19. CDR3 reads: CASREPGNSPLHF. The nucleotide sequence is given as TGTGCCAGCAGGGAACCAGGGAATTCACCCCTCCACTTT. The CDR3 plus the reference TRBV25-1 and TRBJ1-6 genes for the other parts give the full variable domain: EADIYQTPRYLVIGTGKKITLECSQTMGHDKMYWYQQDPGMELHLIHYSYGVNSTEKGDLSSESTVSRIRTEHFPLTLESARPSHTSQYLCASREPGNSPLHFGNGTRLTVT.